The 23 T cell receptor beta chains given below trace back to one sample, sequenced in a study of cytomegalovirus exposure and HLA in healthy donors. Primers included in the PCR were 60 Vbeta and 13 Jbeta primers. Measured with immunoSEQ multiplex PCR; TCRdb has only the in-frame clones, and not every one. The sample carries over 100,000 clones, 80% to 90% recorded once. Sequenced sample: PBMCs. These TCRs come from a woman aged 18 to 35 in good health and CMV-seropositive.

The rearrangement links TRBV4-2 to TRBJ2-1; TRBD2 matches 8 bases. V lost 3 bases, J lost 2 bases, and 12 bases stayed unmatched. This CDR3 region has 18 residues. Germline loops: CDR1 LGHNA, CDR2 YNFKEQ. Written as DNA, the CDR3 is TGTGCCAGCAGCCAGCCTAGCGGGCGGGGGAGAACCTACAATGAGCAGTTCTTC. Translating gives CASSQPSGRGRTYNEQFF.

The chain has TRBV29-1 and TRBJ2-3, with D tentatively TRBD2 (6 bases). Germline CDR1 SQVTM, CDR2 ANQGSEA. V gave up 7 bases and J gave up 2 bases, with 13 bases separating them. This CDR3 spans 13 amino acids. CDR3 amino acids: CSGDGGNTDTQYF. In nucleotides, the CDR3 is TGCAGCGGTGATGGGGGGAACACAGATACGCAGTATTTT.

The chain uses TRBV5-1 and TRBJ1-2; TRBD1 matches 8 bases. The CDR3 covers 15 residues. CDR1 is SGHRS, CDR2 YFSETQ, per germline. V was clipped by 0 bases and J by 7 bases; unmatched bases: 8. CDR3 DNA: TGCGCCAGCAGCTTGGGGCAGGGGGCTTCGGTTGGCTACACCTTC. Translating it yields CASSLGQGASVGYTF.

The CDR3 here is CASSLRGSEAFF. The DNA of the CDR3 is TGTGCCAGCAGCCTGAGGGGGAGTGAAGCTTTCTTT. The rearrangement joins TRBV7-9 to TRBJ1-1; weak D call: TRBD1 (6 bases). There are 12 residues in the CDR3. Trimming removed 5 bases from V and 7 bases from J, with 11 bases in between. Germline V CDR1 and CDR2: SEHNR, FQNEAQ (reference sequence).

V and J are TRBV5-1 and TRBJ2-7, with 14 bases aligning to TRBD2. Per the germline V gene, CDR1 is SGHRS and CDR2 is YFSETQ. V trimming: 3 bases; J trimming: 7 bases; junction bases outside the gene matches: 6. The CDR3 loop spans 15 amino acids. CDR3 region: CASSYLGLAGEEQYF. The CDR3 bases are TGCGCCAGCAGCTATTTGGGACTAGCGGGGGAAGAGCAGTACTTC.

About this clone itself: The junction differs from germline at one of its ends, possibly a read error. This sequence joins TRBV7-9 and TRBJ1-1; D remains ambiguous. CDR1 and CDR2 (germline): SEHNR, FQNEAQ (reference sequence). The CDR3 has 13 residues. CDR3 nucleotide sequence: TGTTCCAGCAGCTTAATAGAGGGAGGGGAAGCTTTCTTT. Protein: CSSSLIEGGEAFF.

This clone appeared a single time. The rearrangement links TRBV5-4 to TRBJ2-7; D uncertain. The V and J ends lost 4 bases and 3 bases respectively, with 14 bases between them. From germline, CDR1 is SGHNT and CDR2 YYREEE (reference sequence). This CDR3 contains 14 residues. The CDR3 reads CASSHPDILYEQYF. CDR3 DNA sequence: TGTGCCAGCAGCCACCCAGACATACTCTACGAGCAGTACTTC.

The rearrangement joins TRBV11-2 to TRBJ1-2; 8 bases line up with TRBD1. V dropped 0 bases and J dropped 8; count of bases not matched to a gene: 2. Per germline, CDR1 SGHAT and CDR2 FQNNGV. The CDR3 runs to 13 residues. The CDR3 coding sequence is TGTGCCAGCAGCTTAGACCGGACAGGGGGCTACACCTTC. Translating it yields CASSLDRTGGYTF.

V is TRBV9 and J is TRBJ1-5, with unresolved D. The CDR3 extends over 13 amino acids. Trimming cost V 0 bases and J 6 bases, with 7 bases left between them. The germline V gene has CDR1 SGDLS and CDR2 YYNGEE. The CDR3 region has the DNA TGTGCCAGCAGCGTAGACAGTGCTCAGCCCCAGCATTTT. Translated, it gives CASSVDSAQPQHF.

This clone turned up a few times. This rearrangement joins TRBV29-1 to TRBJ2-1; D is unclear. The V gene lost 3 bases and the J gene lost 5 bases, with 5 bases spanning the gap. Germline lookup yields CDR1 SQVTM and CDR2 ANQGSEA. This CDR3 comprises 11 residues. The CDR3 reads CSVDRHNEQFF. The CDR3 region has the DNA TGCAGCGTTGATCGTCACAATGAGCAGTTCTTC.

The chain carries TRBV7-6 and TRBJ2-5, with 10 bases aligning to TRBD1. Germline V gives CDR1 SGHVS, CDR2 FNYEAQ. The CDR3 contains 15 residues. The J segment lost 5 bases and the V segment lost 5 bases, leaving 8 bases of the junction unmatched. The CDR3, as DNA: TGTGCCAGCAGCATGACAGGGGGCGGAGGGGAGACCCAGTACTTC. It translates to CASSMTGGGGETQYF.

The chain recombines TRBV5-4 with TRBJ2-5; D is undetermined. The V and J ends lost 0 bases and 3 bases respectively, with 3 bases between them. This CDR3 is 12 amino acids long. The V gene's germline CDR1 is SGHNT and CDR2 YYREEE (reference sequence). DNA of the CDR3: TGTGCCAGCAGCTTGGCCGAAGAGACCCAGTACTTC. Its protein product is CASSLAEETQYF.

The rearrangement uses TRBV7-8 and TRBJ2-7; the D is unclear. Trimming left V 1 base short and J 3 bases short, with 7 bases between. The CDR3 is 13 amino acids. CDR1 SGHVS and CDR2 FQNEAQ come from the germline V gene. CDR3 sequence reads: CASSLGSGYEQYF. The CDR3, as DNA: TGTGCCAGCAGCTTAGGGTCGGGCTACGAGCAGTACTTC.

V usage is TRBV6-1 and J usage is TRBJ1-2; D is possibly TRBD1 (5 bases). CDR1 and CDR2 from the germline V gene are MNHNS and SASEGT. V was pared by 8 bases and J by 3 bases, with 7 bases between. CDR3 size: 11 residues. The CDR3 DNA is TGTGCCAGCGGGGGGGACTATGGCTACACCTTC. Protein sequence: CASGGDYGYTF.

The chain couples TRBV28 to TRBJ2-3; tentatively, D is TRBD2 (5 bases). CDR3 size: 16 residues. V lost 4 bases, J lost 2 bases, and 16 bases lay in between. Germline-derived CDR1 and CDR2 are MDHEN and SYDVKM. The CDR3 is CASSSTGLANTDTQYF. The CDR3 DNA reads TGTGCCAGCAGTTCCACCGGACTTGCTAACACAGATACGCAGTATTTT.

The CDR3 here is CASGQGWLINEQFF. The CDR3 DNA sequence: TGTGCCAGCGGACAGGGGTGGCTTATCAATGAGCAGTTCTTC. The V call is TRBV2, the J call TRBJ2-1; 9 bases align to TRBD1. Germline CDR1 and CDR2: SNHLY and FYNNEI. This CDR3 region has 14 residues. Germline trimming cut 8 bases from V and 6 bases from J; bases unmatched to any gene: 8.

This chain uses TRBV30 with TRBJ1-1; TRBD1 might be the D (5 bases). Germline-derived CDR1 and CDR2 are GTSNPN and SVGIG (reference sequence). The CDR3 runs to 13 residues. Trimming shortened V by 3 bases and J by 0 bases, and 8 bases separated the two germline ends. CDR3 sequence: CAWSRALNTEAFF. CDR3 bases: TGTGCCTGGAGCAGGGCATTGAACACTGAAGCTTTCTTT.

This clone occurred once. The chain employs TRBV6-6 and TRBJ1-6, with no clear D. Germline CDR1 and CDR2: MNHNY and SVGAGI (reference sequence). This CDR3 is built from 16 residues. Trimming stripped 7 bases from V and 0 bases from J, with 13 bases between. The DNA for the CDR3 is TGTGCCAGCATCCGAGGTGGAGGCTCCTATAATTCACCCCTCCACTTT. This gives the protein CASIRGGGSYNSPLHF.

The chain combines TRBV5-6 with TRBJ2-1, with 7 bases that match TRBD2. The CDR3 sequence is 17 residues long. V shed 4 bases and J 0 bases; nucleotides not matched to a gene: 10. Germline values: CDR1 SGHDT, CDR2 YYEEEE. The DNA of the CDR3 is TGTGCCAGCAGCAAACTAGCGCTTATCAGCTCCTACAATGAGCAGTTCTTC. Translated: CASSKLALISSYNEQFF.

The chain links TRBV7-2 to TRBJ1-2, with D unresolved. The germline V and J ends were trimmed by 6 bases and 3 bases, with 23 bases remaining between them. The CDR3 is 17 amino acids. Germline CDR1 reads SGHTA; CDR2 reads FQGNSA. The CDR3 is CASSSASTKMTDYGYTF. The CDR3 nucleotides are TGTGCCAGCAGTTCGGCCAGTACTAAAATGACTGACTATGGCTACACCTTC.

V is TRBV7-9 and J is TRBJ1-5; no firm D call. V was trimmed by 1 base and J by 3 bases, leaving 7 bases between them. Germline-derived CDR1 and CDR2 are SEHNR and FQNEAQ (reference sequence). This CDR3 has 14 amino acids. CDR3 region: CASSLGQINQPQHF. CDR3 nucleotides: TGTGCCAGCAGCTTAGGCCAGATCAATCAGCCCCAGCATTTT.

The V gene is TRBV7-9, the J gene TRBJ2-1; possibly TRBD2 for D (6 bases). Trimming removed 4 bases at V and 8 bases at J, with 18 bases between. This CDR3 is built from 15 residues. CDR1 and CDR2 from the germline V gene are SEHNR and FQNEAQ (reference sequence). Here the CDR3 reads CASSSPPAGWDEQFF. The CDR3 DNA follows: TGTGCCAGCAGCTCGCCCCCGGCGGGGTGGGATGAGCAGTTCTTC.

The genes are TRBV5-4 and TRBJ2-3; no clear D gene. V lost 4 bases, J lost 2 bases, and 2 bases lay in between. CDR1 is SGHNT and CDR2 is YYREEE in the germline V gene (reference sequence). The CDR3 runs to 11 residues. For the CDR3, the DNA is TGTGCCAGCAGCCTCACAGATACGCAGTATTTT. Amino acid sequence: CASSLTDTQYF.